This T cell receptor beta chain derives from a study of T cell responses to AZD1222 COVID-19 vaccine. Points from the study as a whole: No day 14 peak samples; only post-peak repertoires were characterized. Females made up more of the donors, who were largely white British, and clonal diversity may have come out too low.

Some second doses came at about 4 weeks and others at about 12 weeks; these were pooled. The assay was immunoSEQ multiplex PCR, and TCRdb's table has in-frame clones only and misses some. The data hold about 79,000 clones, with 83% observed a single time. As concerns this clone: Antigen specificity is unknown.

The source of this sequence is an adult who received the AZD1222 COVID-19 vaccine. The specimen comprised peripheral blood, sampled 28 days after the second AZD1222 dose.

The CDR3 sequence: CASSPEGTSGTSGQFF. CDR3 coding DNA: TGTGCCAGCAGCCCCGAAGGGACTAGCGGGACCTCAGGGCAGTTCTTC. This chain uses TRBV3-1 (or the pseudogene TRBV3-2) with TRBJ2-1, with 13 bases identical to TRBD2. Trimming cost V 4 bases and J 12 bases; bases outside gene matches: 12. The germline gives CDR1 LGHDT, CDR2 YNNKEL (reference sequence). The CDR3 is 16 residues long.